Each of the 13 T cell receptor beta chains below was sequenced from the same sample in a study of cytomegalovirus exposure and HLA in healthy donors. The PCR ran on 60 Vbeta and 13 Jbeta primers. Measured with immunoSEQ multiplex PCR; TCRdb has only the in-frame clones, and not every one. The listing contains some 41,000 clones. Sequencing was done on a sample of PBMCs. The receptors derive from a man between 25 and 39 years old in good health and CMV-seronegative.

V usage is TRBV6-5 and J usage is TRBJ1-5; tentative D call: TRBD1 (5 bases). The CDR3 has 14 amino acids. V was pared by 2 bases and J by 9 bases, with 14 bases between. Germline assignment: CDR1 MNHEY and CDR2 SVGAGI. The CDR3 spells CASSYAGPIGPQHF. The CDR3 coding sequence is TGTGCCAGCAGTTACGCGGGGCCTATAGGGCCCCAGCATTTT.

The chain combines TRBV7-9 with TRBJ2-5; 7 bases are a match to TRBD1. After removal of 6 bases from V and 7 bases from J, the junction contained 14 bases not matched to a gene. Germline V gene lookup returns CDR1 SEHNR and CDR2 FQNEAQ (reference sequence). This CDR3 is built from 15 residues. The CDR3 here is CASRSRQGNTGTQYF. CDR3 nucleotides: TGTGCCAGCAGATCCAGACAGGGAAACACGGGGACCCAGTACTTC.

V usage is TRBV7-3 and J usage is TRBJ2-1; 8 nucleotides match TRBD1. The CDR3 covers 13 residues. J gave up 1 base and V 8 bases, and 1 base lay outside the gene matches. Per germline, CDR1 SGHTA and CDR2 FQGTGA. The CDR3 reads CASGQGSYNEQFF. The DNA for the CDR3 is TGTGCCAGCGGACAGGGTTCCTACAATGAGCAGTTCTTC.

In terms of frequency, this clone is medium-sized. V gene TRBV6-4 combines with J gene TRBJ2-3; TRBD2 agrees at 11 bases. The CDR3 spans 15 residues. From germline, CDR1 is MRHNA and CDR2 SNTAGT. V shed 0 bases and J 4 bases; nucleotides not matched to a gene: 0. CDR3 in amino acids: CASSDSSGGADTQYF. The CDR3 region has the DNA TGTGCCAGCAGTGACTCTAGCGGGGGGGCAGATACGCAGTATTTT.

The rearrangement joins TRBV5-1 to TRBJ2-7; TRBD1 matches at 9 bases. The germline gives CDR1 SGHRS, CDR2 YFSETQ. There are 14 residues in the CDR3. Trimming removed 0 bases from V and 6 bases from J; junction bases left unmatched: 4. The CDR3 DNA reads TGCGCCAGCAGCTTGGAGGGACAGGGCGGCGAGCAGTACTTC. Translating gives CASSLEGQGGEQYF.

This chain uses TRBV7-2 with TRBJ1-6; D might be TRBD1 (6 bases). The CDR3 is 18 residues long. The V end was cut by 4 bases, the J end by 6 bases, with 22 bases between. Per germline, CDR1 SGHTA and CDR2 FQGNSA. CDR3: CASSYRGGPGHVNSPLHF. CDR3 nucleotides: TGTGCCAGCAGCTATAGGGGGGGACCGGGACACGTTAATTCACCCCTCCACTTT. Supplemented by reference TRBV7-2 and TRBJ1-6, the full variable domain reads GAGVSQSPSNKVTEKGKDVELRCDPISGHTALYWYRQSLGQGLEFLIYFQGNSAPDKSGLPSDRFSAERTGGSVSTLTIQRTQQEDSAVYLCASSYRGGPGHVNSPLHFGNGTRLTVT.

V usage is TRBV18 and J usage is TRBJ2-7, with D tentatively TRBD1 (6 bases). Germline-derived CDR1 and CDR2 are KGHSH and LQKENI. CDR3 size: 14 residues. Deletions cut 6 bases from V and 2 bases from J, with 14 bases between. The DNA of the CDR3 is TGTGCCAGCTCTCCCGACAGGTACGCCTACGAGCAGTACTTC. It specifies CASSPDRYAYEQYF.

V is TRBV13 and J is TRBJ1-1; the D gene is possibly TRBD1 (5 bases). V lost 5 bases, J lost 1 base, and 17 bases lay in between. The CDR3 consists of 16 residues. Germline-derived CDR1 and CDR2 are PRHDT and FYEKMQ (reference sequence). Here the CDR3 DNA reads TGTGCCAGCAGCCTATTGACAGATCTGACGAACACTGAAGCTTTCTTT. Translation: CASSLLTDLTNTEAFF.

A note on this clone: This sample includes further DNA sequences coding for the same CDR3. The rearrangement joins TRBV6-1 to TRBJ1-2; 7 bases align to TRBD1. The J segment lost 2 bases and the V segment lost 4 bases, leaving 1 base of the junction unmatched. Germline CDR1 MNHNS, CDR2 SASEGT. The CDR3 extends over 13 amino acids. The CDR3 loop reads CASSVRGNYGYTF. CDR3 nucleotides: TGTGCCAGCAGTGTCAGGGGGAACTATGGCTACACCTTC.

The V call is TRBV7-9, the J call TRBJ2-5, with a tentative D call TRBD1 (5 bases). The CDR3 is 14 amino acids. Trimming removed 11 bases at V and 3 bases at J, with 19 bases between. CDR1 and CDR2 (germline): SEHNR, FQNEAQ (reference sequence). CDR3 residues: CAGPGYPPEETQYF. The DNA for the CDR3 is TGTGCCGGGCCAGGGTACCCCCCGGAAGAGACCCAGTACTTC.

J is TRBJ2-4 and V is TRBV13; TRBD1 might be the D (6 bases). CDR3 length: 16 residues. Trimming shortened V by 6 bases and J by 0 bases, and 15 bases separated the two germline ends. Germline V CDR1 and CDR2: PRHDT, FYEKMQ (reference sequence). CDR3 sequence: CASRARGSSAKNIQYF. CDR3 nucleotides: TGTGCCAGCAGAGCCAGGGGATCGTCAGCCAAAAACATTCAGTACTTC.

The chain is built from TRBV11-2 and TRBJ2-7, with 8 nucleotides matching TRBD1. Per the germline V gene, CDR1 is SGHAT and CDR2 is FQNNGV. The CDR3 spans 12 residues. With V trimmed by 5 bases and J by 3 bases, 0 bases remained unmatched. CDR3 amino acids: CASSGTGYEQYF. The CDR3 region has the DNA TGTGCCAGCAGCGGGACAGGCTACGAGCAGTACTTC.

The rearrangement joins TRBV5-6 to TRBJ1-5; 10 bases are a match to TRBD1. V was pared by 4 bases and J by 5 bases, with 15 bases of the junction left unmatched. This CDR3 spans 18 amino acids. Germline V gene data show CDR1 as SGHDT and CDR2 as YYEEEE. The CDR3 region is CASSAFGVGTGEDQPQHF. The CDR3 bases are TGTGCCAGCAGCGCGTTCGGAGTTGGGACAGGGGAAGATCAGCCCCAGCATTTT.